This TCR beta chain came from a study of identical twins. A universal primer site arose from template switching, and cDNA bore unique molecular identifiers. TCRdb reprocessed the 5' RACE reads via MiXCR and lists one record per CDR3 protein. The sample comprises 690,000 or so distinct CDR3 sequences, 8.6% of which are singletons, and approximately 0.89% rests with the top ten. The CDR3 is 14 amino acids. Germline V CDR1 and CDR2: DFQATT, SNEGSKA (reference sequence). V lost 6 bases and J 4 bases, leaving 19 bases between the germline ends. This clonotype was counted between two and nine times. A further study also used this sample, focusing on yellow fever vaccine responses in identical twins.

The TCR originated in a woman aged 18-35 years in good health. The V gene is TRBV20-1, the J gene TRBJ2-7, with D possibly TRBD2 on 6 matching bases. Sequencing was performed on PBMCs. The CDR3 loop reads CSALEGSVFYEQYF. CDR3 DNA: TGCAGTGCCCTGGAGGGTAGCGTCTTTTACGAGCAGTACTTC.